Listed here are 30 T cell receptor beta chains from one sample, sequenced in a study of radiotherapy plus CTLA-4 blockade in lung cancer. Libraries were prepared by immunoSEQ multiplex PCR; TCRdb keeps only in-frame clonotypes and omits some of them. The sample contains over 85,000 clones, roughly 80% of which appear only once. Sequences were derived from peripheral blood, sampled from a patient treated with radiotherapy plus ipilimumab. The origin of the receptors is a human donor with non-small cell lung cancer that progressed on radiotherapy plus ipilimumab.

J is TRBJ2-7 and V is TRBV11-2; 9 bases are a match to TRBD1. Trimming cost V 6 bases and J 4 bases; bases outside gene matches: 7. CDR1 and CDR2 from the germline V gene are SGHAT and FQNNGV. The CDR3 covers 14 residues. CDR3 loop: CASRTSDRGYEQYF. The CDR3 DNA reads TGTGCCAGCAGGACCTCGGACAGGGGTTACGAGCAGTACTTC.

The chain uses TRBV4-1 and TRBJ2-7, with D possibly being TRBD1 or TRBD2 (6 bases each). Trimming took 3 bases from V and 6 from J, leaving 9 bases between them. The CDR3 sequence is 12 residues long. Germline V gene sequence: CDR1 MGHRA, CDR2 YSYEKL. CDR3 coding DNA: TGCGCCAGCAGCCACCCGGGGGCCGAGCAGTACGTC. The encoded protein is CASSHPGAEQYV.

To note about this clone: One end of the junction varies from germline; a read error may be responsible. The chain has TRBV5-1 and TRBJ2-3; 11 bases fit TRBD2. This CDR3 region has 13 residues. Per germline, CDR1 SGHRS and CDR2 YFSETQ. The CDR3 DNA reads TGCGCCAGCAGTTTACTAGCGGGAGAAGCACCCAATTTT. It encodes CASSLLAGEAPNF.

The chain joins TRBV7-6 to TRBJ1-1; unclear D gene. CDR1 and CDR2 (germline): SGHVS, FNYEAQ. V lost 2 bases and J lost 1, with 5 bases in between. There are 13 residues in the CDR3. In nucleotides, the CDR3 is TGTGCCAGCAGCTTATTAGAGAACACTGAAGCTTTCTTT. It yields the protein CASSLLENTEAFF.

CDR3 loop: CASSVATGYEQYF. The CDR3 DNA reads as TGTGCCAGCAGCGTAGCGACAGGGTACGAGCAGTACTTC. The chain joins TRBV9 to TRBJ2-7, with TRBD1 matching 7 bases. CDR3 length equals 13 residues. V dropped 0 bases and J dropped 4; count of bases not matched to a gene: 1. Looked up from germline, CDR1 is SGDLS and CDR2 is YYNGEE.

CDR3 sequence reads: CASSWGQGEAFF. CDR3 bases: TGTGCCAGCAGCTGGGGACAGGGAGAAGCTTTCTTT. This chain connects TRBV5-4 to TRBJ1-1; 9 positions match TRBD1. V lost 3 bases to trimming and J lost 8 bases; unmatched junction nucleotides: 2. The length of the CDR3 is 12 residues. Germline CDR1 SGHNT, CDR2 YYREEE (reference sequence).

This clone was seen a few times. The chain joins TRBV6-6 to TRBJ2-7, with D possibly TRBD1 on 6 matching bases. Per germline, CDR1 MNHNY and CDR2 SVGAGI (reference sequence). The length of the CDR3 is 13 residues. Deletions cut 6 bases from V and 3 bases from J, with 12 bases between. CDR3 sequence (DNA): TGTGCCAGCAGGGCAGGACAGAACTACGAGCAGTACGTC. Encoded protein: CASRAGQNYEQYV.

There are a few counts of this clone. V usage is TRBV4-1 and J usage is TRBJ1-1; possible D gene TRBD1, 6 bases. With 2 bases removed from V and 6 bases from J, the gap between germline ends came to 13 bases. This CDR3 contains 14 residues. The germline gives CDR1 MGHRA, CDR2 YSYEKL. This CDR3 reads CASSQRGLSAEAFF. DNA for the CDR3: TGCGCCAGCAGCCAACGGGGGCTAAGTGCTGAAGCTTTCTTT.

The chain joins TRBV9 to TRBJ2-7, with D possibly matching TRBD2 (5 bases). The germline V and J ends were trimmed by 2 bases and 7 bases, with 13 bases remaining between them. This CDR3 spans 13 amino acids. The germline gives CDR1 SGDLS, CDR2 YYNGEE. The CDR3 spells CASSVAPSGEQYF. CDR3 coding DNA: TGTGCCAGCAGCGTCGCCCCTTCGGGGGAGCAGTACTTC. The entire variable domain, with the rest obtained from reference TRBV9 and TRBJ2-7, is as follows: DSGVTQTPKHLITATGQRVTLRCSPRSGDLSVYWYQQSLDQGLQFLIQYYNGEERAKGNILERFSAQQFPDLHSELNLSSLELGDSALYFCASSVAPSGEQYFGPGTRLTVT.

This chain connects TRBV20-1 to TRBJ2-3; D not resolved. Germline V gene lookup returns CDR1 DFQATT and CDR2 SNEGSKA (reference sequence). The CDR3 sequence is 11 residues long. Between the trimmed V and J ends, which lost 5 bases and 4 bases, there was a span of 7 bases. As DNA, the CDR3 is TGCAGTGCTCTGGCCCCAGATACGCAGTATTTT. Its translation is CSALAPDTQYF.

This clone has just a few counts. V usage is TRBV19 and J usage is TRBJ1-2; weak D call: TRBD1 (5 bases). The CDR3 length is 15 residues. Germline CDR1 reads LNHDA; CDR2 reads SQIVND (reference sequence). V shed 0 bases and J shed 2 bases, with 10 bases lying between them. The CDR3 reads CASSIESGTNYGYTF. The CDR3 nucleotides read TGTGCCAGTAGTATAGAATCCGGGACCAACTATGGCTACACCTTC.

This clone has a single count. The chain couples TRBV30 to TRBJ1-3; tentative D call: TRBD1 (5 bases). Germline CDR1 GTSNPN, CDR2 SVGIG (reference sequence). The length of the CDR3 is 14 residues. Trimming left V 2 bases short and J 9 bases short, with 17 bases between. The DNA of the CDR3 is TGTGCCTGGAGTCCGGGGACTGCATCGGCCACCATATATTTT. Its translation is CAWSPGTASATIYF.

In its sample, this clone was seen once. V usage is TRBV7-8 and J usage is TRBJ1-2; D ambiguous. The germline V and J ends were trimmed by 3 bases and 7 bases, with 12 bases remaining between them. From germline, CDR1 is SGHVS and CDR2 FQNEAQ. The CDR3 runs to 13 residues. The CDR3 loop reads CASSFGVSSGYTF. As DNA, the CDR3 is TGTGCCAGCAGCTTCGGTGTCAGCAGTGGCTACACCTTC.

The genes are TRBV9 and TRBJ1-4; 7 bases match TRBD1. Germline assignment: CDR1 SGDLS and CDR2 YYNGEE. CDR3 size: 15 residues. V lost 3 bases, J lost 2 bases, and 4 bases stayed unmatched. This CDR3 reads CASSAKGATNEKLFF. DNA of the CDR3: TGTGCCAGCAGCGCGAAGGGGGCTACTAATGAAAAACTGTTTTTT.

This clone has just a few counts. The chain carries TRBV19 and TRBJ1-5, with TRBD1 as a possible D gene (5 bases). CDR1 and CDR2 (germline): LNHDA, SQIVND (reference sequence). The CDR3 length is 14 residues. Trimming took off 6 bases at V and 1 base at J, with 10 bases between the two ends. This CDR3 is CASSAQVSNQPQHF. The CDR3 DNA reads TGTGCCAGTAGCGCACAGGTGAGCAATCAGCCCCAGCATTTT.

The J gene is TRBJ2-3, the V gene TRBV25-1, with D perhaps given as TRBD1 or TRBD2 (6 bases each). Germline CDR1 is MGHDK and CDR2 is SYGVNS. CDR3 length: 16 residues. V gave up 1 base and J gave up 4 bases, with 15 bases separating them. Here the CDR3 reads CASSEFGGLGADTQYF. The DNA for the CDR3 is TGTGCCAGCAGTGAATTTGGGGGGCTTGGCGCAGATACGCAGTATTTT.

This clone is a singleton in its sample. This chain connects TRBV30 to TRBJ2-5; no clear D gene. V dropped 0 bases and J dropped 5 bases, with 4 bases sitting between them. Germline CDR1 reads GTSNPN; CDR2 reads SVGIG (reference sequence). The CDR3 sequence is 11 residues long. The DNA for the CDR3 is TGTGCCTGGAGTGTCCCGGAGACCCAGTACTTC. It yields the protein CAWSVPETQYF.

The chain has TRBV7-9 and TRBJ2-7, with D possibly TRBD1 on 6 matching bases. Trimming stripped 3 bases from V and 6 bases from J, with 15 bases between. The germline V gene has CDR1 SEHNR and CDR2 FQNEAQ (reference sequence). The CDR3 sequence is 14 residues long. DNA for the CDR3: TGTGCCAGCAGCTTCTCCAACAGGGATAGCGAGCAGTACGTC. Amino acids: CASSFSNRDSEQYV.

This clone showed up just a few times. The chain is built from TRBV19 and TRBJ1-3; D is possibly TRBD1 (5 bases). Germline V lookup: CDR1 LNHDA, CDR2 SQIVND (reference sequence). The ends were cut back, 9 bases at V and 8 bases at J, with 23 bases in the middle. The CDR3 contains 15 residues. CDR3 amino acids: CASRKGAGTSDTIYF. The CDR3 DNA reads as TGTGCCAGCAGAAAGGGTGCAGGGACCTCGGACACCATATATTTT.

The rearrangement links TRBV9 to TRBJ2-5; D not certain. The CDR3 has 16 amino acids. Trimming shortened V by 1 base and J by 2 bases, and 15 bases separated the two germline ends. Germline CDR1 SGDLS, CDR2 YYNGEE. In DNA, the CDR3 is TGTGCCAGCAGCGTACGTCTCGACGATAGGCAAGAGACCCAGTACTTC. It translates to CASSVRLDDRQETQYF. Variable domain in full (rest from reference TRBV9 and TRBJ2-5): DSGVTQTPKHLITATGQRVTLRCSPRSGDLSVYWYQQSLDQGLQFLIQYYNGEERAKGNILERFSAQQFPDLHSELNLSSLELGDSALYFCASSVRLDDRQETQYFGPGTRLLVL.

The chain employs TRBV5-1 and TRBJ2-3; 7 bases map to TRBD2. Germline assignment: CDR1 SGHRS and CDR2 YFSETQ. This CDR3 spans 15 amino acids. The ends lost 7 bases at V and 4 bases at J; junction bases unmatched: 12. The CDR3 DNA reads TGCGCCAGCCAATTACGGACGGGAGGTTCAGATACGCAGTATTTT. Translated, it gives CASQLRTGGSDTQYF.

The chain joins TRBV7-3 to TRBJ2-3; TRBD2 agrees at 8 bases. V dropped 5 bases and J dropped 5; count of bases not matched to a gene: 6. Germline values: CDR1 SGHTA, CDR2 FQGTGA. CDR3 size: 14 residues. CDR3 sequence: CASSISGSLDTQYF. Here the CDR3 DNA reads TGTGCCAGCAGCATCAGCGGGAGTTTAGATACGCAGTATTTT.

The rearrangement joins TRBV5-4 to TRBJ2-3; D is ambiguous. The germline CDR1 and CDR2 sequences are SGHNT and YYREEE (reference sequence). The CDR3 length is 12 residues. V lost 2 bases, J lost 5 bases, and 6 bases lay in between. CDR3 sequence: CASSLFLDTQYF. The CDR3 DNA follows: TGTGCCAGCAGCTTATTCCTAGATACGCAGTATTTT.

This chain uses TRBV7-8 with TRBJ2-7; no firm D call. Germline CDR1 and CDR2: SGHVS and FQNEAQ. With 1 base removed from V and 7 bases from J, the gap between germline ends came to 14 bases. CDR3 length equals 14 residues. CDR3 region: CASSLVGSSTEQYV. CDR3 coding DNA: TGTGCCAGCAGCTTAGTTGGATCATCTACGGAGCAGTACGTC.

The chain employs TRBV18 and TRBJ1-1; D unclear. The CDR3 covers 18 residues. V was cut by 0 bases and J by 3 bases, with 20 bases left in between. Germline CDR1 is KGHSH and CDR2 is LQKENI. The CDR3 loop reads CASSPPNGRRVTDTEAFF. The DNA for the CDR3 is TGTGCCAGCTCACCACCTAATGGGAGAAGGGTTACGGACACTGAAGCTTTCTTT.

This rearrangement joins TRBV30 to TRBJ1-1, with 7 nucleotides matching TRBD1. With 3 bases clipped from V and 5 bases from J, the junction kept 3 bases outside the gene matches. Germline V gives CDR1 GTSNPN, CDR2 SVGIG (reference sequence). The CDR3 spans 12 residues. The CDR3 region has the DNA TGTGCCTGGAGACAGGGGAAGACTGAAGCTTTCTTT. As protein: CAWRQGKTEAFF.

The chain employs TRBV19 and TRBJ2-1; 11 bases are a match to TRBD2. Germline V gene data show CDR1 as LNHDA and CDR2 as SQIVND (reference sequence). The V and J ends lost 4 bases and 5 bases, in that order; junction bases with no gene match: 1. This CDR3 has 14 residues. CDR3 amino acids: CASSKLAGDNEQFF. The CDR3 DNA reads TGTGCCAGTAGTAAACTAGCGGGGGACAATGAGCAGTTCTTC.

The V gene is TRBV6-6, the J gene TRBJ2-7; possibly TRBD1 for D (7 bases). Germline lookup yields CDR1 MNHNY and CDR2 SVGAGI (reference sequence). V was pared by 2 bases and J by 2 bases, with 16 bases between. CDR3 length: 16 residues. The CDR3 region is CASSYEAGGPPYEQYV. CDR3 DNA: TGTGCCAGCAGTTACGAGGCAGGGGGGCCCCCCTACGAGCAGTACGTC.

The rearrangement uses TRBV6-6 and TRBJ2-2; 10 bases align to TRBD2. The junction had 6 bases not matched to a gene; V was cut back by 6 bases and J by 5 bases. The CDR3 loop spans 15 amino acids. Germline values: CDR1 MNHNY, CDR2 SVGAGI (reference sequence). The CDR3 DNA reads as TGTGCCAGCAGCCCCTCTAGCGGGAGTACCGGGGAGCTGTTTTTT. Protein sequence: CASSPSSGSTGELFF.

In DNA form, the CDR3 reads TGTGCCAGCAGCAATTCAGGGTCAGATTACATTCAGTACTTC. It yields the protein CASSNSGSDYIQYF. The rearrangement joins TRBV5-8 to TRBJ2-4, with D perhaps matching TRBD1 (5 bases). The CDR3 covers 14 residues. The V end was cut by 4 bases, the J end by 8 bases, with 16 bases between. Germline CDR1 and CDR2: SGHTS and YDEGEE.